One T cell receptor beta chain is described in this entry. Deletions cut 0 bases from V and 11 bases from J, with 17 bases between. The CDR3 consists of 13 residues. The germline V gene has CDR1 SQVTM and CDR2 ANQGSEA. Sequenced by immunoSEQ multiplex PCR; TCRdb stores in-frame clones only, minus some. The sample contains some 480,000 clones, 87% of which appear only once. Treatment here: around 19 received Ad26.COV2.S at low or high dose, single or two shots; 5 received placebo; per-sample allocation not given. The samples were gathered on day 63 after the first injection of vaccine or placebo. The data are from a study of Ad26.COV2.S vaccination and SARS-CoV-2 variants. Whole-study context: Administration of Ad26.COV2.S was intramuscular, either once or twice 56 days apart.

The clonotype originates from a person aged 18-60 years who received the Ad26.COV2.S COVID-19 vaccine or a placebo. V usage is TRBV29-1 and J usage is TRBJ2-7; D possibly corresponds to TRBD2 (6 bases). This sample comprised peripheral blood, obtained in a trial of Ad26.COV2.S vaccine versus placebo. This chain's CDR3 is CSVEDLSVTGEYF. The CDR3 coding sequence is TGCAGCGTTGAAGATCTGTCCGTAACGGGAGAGTACTTC.